A selection of T cell receptor beta chains follows, all from one sample in a study of OX40 agonist ivuxolimab in advanced cancers. Generated by immunoSEQ multiplex PCR, the TCRdb table keeps only in-frame clones and is missing some. The sample comprises some 87,000 clones, about 88% of which are singletons, and more than 0.6% rests with the top ten. The sequences come from CD4+ or CD8+ T cells sorted from blood, collected in a trial of the OX40 agonist ivuxolimab. The receptors shown here come from an adult with an advanced solid tumor such as melanoma, head and neck, liver or kidney cancer. Each CDR3 is given with its conserved first and last residue. Fields, in order: clone size, V gene, J gene, D gene, CDR3 DNA, CDR3 protein. A D gene is named only where the DNA matches it firmly. Clone size appears in some rows only: once, few, many, or a class for an expanded clone.

clone_size: once
v_call: TRBV6-5
j_call: TRBJ1-6
d_call: NA
cdr3_nt: TGTGCCAGCAGTTACTCGGTCAGGGCCCATAATTCACCCCTCCACTTT
cdr3_aa: CASSYSVRAHNSPLHF

clone_size: NA
v_call: TRBV18
j_call: TRBJ2-5
d_call: NA
cdr3_nt: TGTGCCAGCTCCCCGCGGCGGACCCAAGAGACCCAGTACTTC
cdr3_aa: CASSPRRTQETQYF

clone_size: NA
v_call: TRBV10-3
j_call: TRBJ2-7
d_call: NA
cdr3_nt: TGTGCCATCAGTGAGGGAGGTACCTCCTACGAGCAGTACTTC
cdr3_aa: CAISEGGTSYEQYF

clone_size: NA
v_call: TRBV6-5
j_call: TRBJ1-2
d_call: TRBD1
cdr3_nt: TGTGCCAGCTCCACAGGGGAGAACTATGGCTACACCTTC
cdr3_aa: CASSTGENYGYTF

clone_size: once
v_call: TRBV18
j_call: TRBJ2-5
d_call: NA
cdr3_nt: TGTGCCAGCTCACCCTTGCCTGACTATTTACAAGAGACCCAGTACTTC
cdr3_aa: CASSPLPDYLQETQYF

clone_size: NA
v_call: TRBV4-1
j_call: TRBJ1-2
d_call: NA
cdr3_nt: TGCGCCAGCAGCCCACCGGGACGGAACTATGGCTACACCTTC
cdr3_aa: CASSPPGRNYGYTF

clone_size: NA
v_call: TRBV2
j_call: TRBJ1-3
d_call: NA
cdr3_nt: TGTGCCAGCAGTGAACGACGTACCGCTCATTTCTCTGGAAACACCATATATTTT
cdr3_aa: CASSERRTAHFSGNTIYF

clone_size: NA
v_call: TRBV6-5
j_call: TRBJ1-2
d_call: NA
cdr3_nt: TGTGCCAGCAGTTACGGGACTACCTATGGCTACACCTTC
cdr3_aa: CASSYGTTYGYTF

clone_size: NA
v_call: TRBV7-2
j_call: TRBJ2-7
d_call: TRBD2
cdr3_nt: TGTGCCAGCAGCAGCGCGAGCGGGACTTACTCCTACGAGCAGTACTTC
cdr3_aa: CASSSASGTYSYEQYF

clone_size: NA
v_call: TRBV19
j_call: TRBJ1-4
d_call: NA
cdr3_nt: TGTGCCAGTACCGCCCCCGCCAGTCCCGGAAAACTGTTTTTT
cdr3_aa: CASTAPASPGKLFF

clone_size: once
v_call: TRBV30
j_call: TRBJ1-2
d_call: NA
cdr3_nt: TGTGCCTGGAGTCGAAACTATGGCTACACCTTC
cdr3_aa: CAWSRNYGYTF

clone_size: few
v_call: TRBV5-1
j_call: TRBJ2-3
d_call: NA
cdr3_nt: TGCGCCAGCAGCTTGGAGGCACGTCCCACAGATACGCAGTATTTT
cdr3_aa: CASSLEARPTDTQYF

clone_size: NA
v_call: TRBV27
j_call: TRBJ2-7
d_call: NA
cdr3_nt: TGTGCCAGCAGTTTATACCCAGGGGCCTACGAGCAGTACTTC
cdr3_aa: CASSLYPGAYEQYF

clone_size: once
v_call: TRBV7-2
j_call: TRBJ1-2
d_call: NA
cdr3_nt: TGTGCCAGCAGCTTAGAAGGCAGGGGACCCCTCCACTATGGCTACACCTTC
cdr3_aa: CASSLEGRGPLHYGYTF

clone_size: few
v_call: TRBV28
j_call: TRBJ1-3
d_call: NA
cdr3_nt: TGTGCCAGCAGCGCCGTCGGAGCTGGAAACACCATATATTTT
cdr3_aa: CASSAVGAGNTIYF

clone_size: few
v_call: TRBV9
j_call: TRBJ2-3
d_call: NA
cdr3_nt: TGTGCCAGCAGCGTAGGGTTGACGGGAGTGACGAATACGCAGTATTTT
cdr3_aa: CASSVGLTGVTNTQYF

clone_size: NA
v_call: TRBV6-5
j_call: TRBJ1-1
d_call: TRBD1
cdr3_nt: TGTGCCAGCAGTTACTCGAGGGGACAGGGAGAAGCTTTCTTT
cdr3_aa: CASSYSRGQGEAFF

clone_size: NA
v_call: TRBV7-2
j_call: TRBJ2-6
d_call: TRBD1
cdr3_nt: TGTGCCAGCAGCACCCAAGGGGGCTACTCTGGGGCCAACGTCCTGACTTTC
cdr3_aa: CASSTQGGYSGANVLTF

clone_size: NA
v_call: TRBV9
j_call: TRBJ2-7
d_call: TRBD2
cdr3_nt: TGTGCCAGCAGCCGGGGAGGCGGGGGGGCGCCCTACGAGCAGTACTTC
cdr3_aa: CASSRGGGGAPYEQYF

clone_size: NA
v_call: TRBV5-1
j_call: TRBJ1-2
d_call: TRBD1
cdr3_nt: TGCGCCAGCAGCCCCGCCCCCTCCGGGACAGTCAATGGCTACACCTTC
cdr3_aa: CASSPAPSGTVNGYTF

clone_size: NA
v_call: TRBV30
j_call: TRBJ1-3
d_call: NA
cdr3_nt: TGTGCCTGGACAGGGCGCGGAAACACCATATATTTT
cdr3_aa: CAWTGRGNTIYF

clone_size: NA
v_call: TRBV5-1
j_call: TRBJ2-7
d_call: NA
cdr3_nt: TGCGCCAGCAGCTTGGAACGGGGGATCTACGAGCAGTACTTC
cdr3_aa: CASSLERGIYEQYF

clone_size: NA
v_call: TRBV18
j_call: TRBJ1-1
d_call: NA
cdr3_nt: TGTGCCAGCTCATCACACGGGGCCCAACGCTTGAACACTGAAGCTTTCTTT
cdr3_aa: CASSSHGAQRLNTEAFF

clone_size: NA
v_call: TRBV27
j_call: TRBJ2-2
d_call: TRBD2
cdr3_nt: TGTGCCAGCAGTTTATTTGGTCTAGCGGGTTGGGGCACCGGGGAGCTGTTTTTT
cdr3_aa: CASSLFGLAGWGTGELFF

clone_size: NA
v_call: TRBV5-1
j_call: TRBJ2-1
d_call: NA
cdr3_nt: TGCGCCAGCAGCTGGGGGCTAGCGGACTACAATGAGCAGTTCTTC
cdr3_aa: CASSWGLADYNEQFF

clone_size: NA
v_call: TRBV29-1
j_call: TRBJ2-7
d_call: TRBD1
cdr3_nt: TGCAGCGCTGGGGAAGGGGACAGAGAAAAGTACTTC
cdr3_aa: CSAGEGDREKYF

clone_size: NA
v_call: TRBV7-9
j_call: TRBJ2-3
d_call: TRBD2
cdr3_nt: TGTGCCAGCAGCCCTAGGACTAGCGGAAGCACAGATACGCAGTATTTT
cdr3_aa: CASSPRTSGSTDTQYF

clone_size: few
v_call: TRBV5-1
j_call: TRBJ1-4
d_call: NA
cdr3_nt: TGCGCCAGCAGCTTGGATTACAGGGCTACTAATGAAAAACTGTTTTTT
cdr3_aa: CASSLDYRATNEKLFF

clone_size: NA
v_call: TRBV29-1
j_call: TRBJ2-4
d_call: TRBD1
cdr3_nt: TGCAGCGTGACAGGGGTAGCCAAAAACATTCAGTACTTC
cdr3_aa: CSVTGVAKNIQYF

clone_size: NA
v_call: TRBV6-1
j_call: TRBJ2-1
d_call: NA
cdr3_nt: TGTGCCAGCAGTACTACCGGGACTCGTTCCAATGAGCAGTTCTTC
cdr3_aa: CASSTTGTRSNEQFF

clone_size: once
v_call: TRBV27
j_call: TRBJ2-7
d_call: TRBD2
cdr3_nt: TGTGCCAGCAGTTTCCGGGAGGGGGCCTACGAGCAGTACTTC
cdr3_aa: CASSFREGAYEQYF

clone_size: NA
v_call: TRBV27
j_call: TRBJ1-2
d_call: NA
cdr3_nt: TGTGCCAGCAGTTCCTACAGGGATCAAAGCTATGGCTACACCTTC
cdr3_aa: CASSSYRDQSYGYTF

clone_size: NA
v_call: TRBV18
j_call: TRBJ1-1
d_call: NA
cdr3_nt: TGTGCCAGCTCATCCCAGGATGGGCTGCCCACTGAAGCTTTCTTT
cdr3_aa: CASSSQDGLPTEAFF

clone_size: NA
v_call: TRBV9
j_call: TRBJ2-5
d_call: TRBD2
cdr3_nt: TGTGCCAGCAGCGTATCGGGGACTAGCGGGAGTTGGACGCCCCAAGAGACCCAGTACTTC
cdr3_aa: CASSVSGTSGSWTPQETQYF

clone_size: NA
v_call: TRBV6-1
j_call: TRBJ1-5
d_call: TRBD1
cdr3_nt: TGTGCCAGCAGTCTTCGGACAGGGGGAGGGCCCCAGCATTTT
cdr3_aa: CASSLRTGGGPQHF

clone_size: NA
v_call: TRBV18
j_call: TRBJ2-3
d_call: NA
cdr3_nt: TGTGCCAGCTCACGAATTCTAGAGTGGAACACAGATACGCAGTATTTT
cdr3_aa: CASSRILEWNTDTQYF

clone_size: NA
v_call: TRBV15
j_call: TRBJ1-1
d_call: NA
cdr3_nt: TGTGCCACCAGCGCCGGGGCAGGGGTGAACACTGAAGCTTTCTTT
cdr3_aa: CATSAGAGVNTEAFF

clone_size: NA
v_call: TRBV6-5
j_call: TRBJ1-5
d_call: NA
cdr3_nt: TGTGCCAGCAGTTTCGGGTTTGACAATCAGCCCCAGCATTTT
cdr3_aa: CASSFGFDNQPQHF

clone_size: NA
v_call: TRBV19
j_call: TRBJ2-6
d_call: NA
cdr3_nt: TGTGCCAGTAGTATTGGGGGCCAAAGCTCTGGGGCCAACGTCCTGACTTTC
cdr3_aa: CASSIGGQSSGANVLTF

clone_size: NA
v_call: TRBV29-1
j_call: TRBJ1-2
d_call: NA
cdr3_nt: TGCAGCGTTGTGCTGAGGGGAGAAGGCTACACCTTC
cdr3_aa: CSVVLRGEGYTF

clone_size: NA
v_call: TRBV30
j_call: TRBJ1-1
d_call: NA
cdr3_nt: TGTGCCTGGAGTGTTCAGGGAAACACTGAAGCTTTCTTT
cdr3_aa: CAWSVQGNTEAFF

clone_size: NA
v_call: TRBV9
j_call: TRBJ1-2
d_call: NA
cdr3_nt: TGTGCCAGCAGCGTAGCTGTAGGCAGTCACTATGGCTACACCTTC
cdr3_aa: CASSVAVGSHYGYTF

clone_size: NA
v_call: TRBV4-1
j_call: TRBJ1-4
d_call: NA
cdr3_nt: TGCGCCAGCAGCCCAGGCGAGGGAGCTGCAACTAATGAAAAACTGTTTTTT
cdr3_aa: CASSPGEGAATNEKLFF

clone_size: NA
v_call: TRBV7-2
j_call: TRBJ2-5
d_call: TRBD2
cdr3_nt: TGTGCCAGCAGCTTAAGCGGGGTTAAAGAGACCCAGTACTTC
cdr3_aa: CASSLSGVKETQYF

clone_size: NA
v_call: TRBV27
j_call: TRBJ2-5
d_call: TRBD1
cdr3_nt: TGTGCCAGCAGTTTATCAGGGGGACAGGGGATAGAGACCCAGTACTTC
cdr3_aa: CASSLSGGQGIETQYF

clone_size: once
v_call: TRBV10-2
j_call: TRBJ2-5
d_call: NA
cdr3_nt: TGCGCCAGCAGTGAGATTTTAGATTTTCCTCAAGAGACCCAGTACTTC
cdr3_aa: CASSEILDFPQETQYF

clone_size: once
v_call: TRBV27
j_call: TRBJ1-1
d_call: NA
cdr3_nt: TGTGCCAGCAGTGTAGGCCCGGACAGGAACACTGAAGCTTTCTTT
cdr3_aa: CASSVGPDRNTEAFF